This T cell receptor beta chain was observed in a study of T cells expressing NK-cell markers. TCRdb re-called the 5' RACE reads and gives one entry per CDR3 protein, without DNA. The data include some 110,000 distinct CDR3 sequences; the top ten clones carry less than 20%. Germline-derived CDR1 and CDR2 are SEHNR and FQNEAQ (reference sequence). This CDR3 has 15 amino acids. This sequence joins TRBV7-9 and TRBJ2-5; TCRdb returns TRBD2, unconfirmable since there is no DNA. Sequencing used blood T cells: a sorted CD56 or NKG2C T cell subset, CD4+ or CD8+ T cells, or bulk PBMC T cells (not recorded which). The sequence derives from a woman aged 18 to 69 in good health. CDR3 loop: CASSNGLAGSETQYF.